The T cell receptor (beta chain) under discussion was sequenced for a study of regulatory T cells in long-lasting Graves disease. The study, taken as a whole, reports: There was favoring of TRBV28, TRBJ1-2 and TRBJ2-5 in persistent disease.

V shed 1 base and J 2 bases; nucleotides not matched to a gene: 5. The germline V gene has CDR1 MDHEN and CDR2 SYDVKM. This CDR3 comprises 15 residues. This clonotype was observed many times. Its antigen is unknown. With iRepertoire HTBI primers and Arm-PCR of CDR3 regions, TCR beta libraries were built. TCRdb passed the multiplex PCR reads through MiXCR, listing each CDR3 protein once. The sample holds more than 450,000 distinct CDR3 sequences, around 12% seen once. Time point reported: newly diagnosed GD, antithyroid drugs for less than 3 months. The TCR library used RNA extracted from PBMCs. The authors diagnosed Graves' disease using American Thyroid Association guidelines. The same sample was also studied in work on T cells in Graves' hyperthyroidism and ophthalmopathy.

The receptor was isolated from a woman aged 25 to 39 with Graves disease. The source material was peripheral blood mononuclear cells (PBMCs), sampled at new diagnosis, from a patient treated with antithyroid drugs. This sequence joins TRBV28 and TRBJ2-7; TRBD1 matches at 7 bases. The CDR3 protein is CASSLYGTAAYEQYF. CDR3 nucleotides: TGTGCCAGCAGTTTATATGGGACAGCCGCCTACGAGCAGTACTTC.